The next 23 T cell receptor beta chains were all read from a single sample in a study of CD8 T cells in Susac syndrome. RNA amounts of roughly 0.5 to 1 ug underwent reverse transcription with random hexamers. TCRdb called the immunoSEQ multiplex PCR reads again in MiXCR, with one record for every CDR3 protein. The sample yields 140,000 to 150,000 distinct CDR3 sequences, approximately 95% seen once. Sequenced material: CD4+ T cells from PBMCs. The receptors here all came from a human donor with multiple sclerosis.

The chain combines TRBV12-3 or TRBV12-4 with TRBJ2-7; D unclear. The CDR3 loop spans 12 amino acids. V lost 2 bases and J 4 bases, leaving 6 bases between the germline ends. The chain's CDR3 is CASSLSGYEQYF. CDR3 nucleotide sequence: TGTGCCAGCAGTTTATCTGGGTACGAGCAGTACTTC.

The J gene is TRBJ1-1, the V gene TRBV12-3 or TRBV12-4; D might be TRBD1 (5 bases). The V and J ends lost 6 bases and 4 bases respectively, with 18 bases between them. This CDR3 has 15 amino acids. CDR3: CASSPGLIRGTEAFF. The CDR3 DNA sequence: TGTGCCAGCAGCCCGGGACTTATCCGCGGCACTGAAGCTTTCTTT.

The chain links TRBV19 to TRBJ2-1, with 7 bases identical to TRBD1. The CDR3 runs to 14 residues. The germline gives CDR1 LNHDA, CDR2 SQIVND (reference sequence). With V trimmed by 10 bases and J by 7 bases, 13 bases remained unmatched. The CDR3 spells CATLKDRYPNEQFF. DNA of the CDR3: TGTGCCACTTTAAAGGACAGGTACCCTAATGAGCAGTTCTTC.

DNA for the CDR3: TGTGCCAGCACGGCGGGACGGCAGAACACTGAAGCTTTCTTT. Protein product: CASTAGRQNTEAFF. J is TRBJ1-1 and V is TRBV12-3 or TRBV12-4, with D possibly being TRBD1 (5 bases). The CDR3 contains 14 residues. V shed 7 bases and J shed 1 base, with 13 bases lying between them.

The chain links TRBV30 to TRBJ1-1, with TRBD1 as a possible D gene (6 bases). V shed 5 bases and J shed 11 bases, with 15 bases lying between them. Germline values: CDR1 GTSNPN, CDR2 SVGIG (reference sequence). This CDR3 is 11 amino acids long. Here the CDR3 reads CAWDAGGLAFF. The CDR3 DNA follows: TGTGCCTGGGATGCTGGGGGGCTGGCTTTCTTT.

The rearrangement links TRBV3-1 to TRBJ1-1; D gene ambiguous. The CDR3 runs 12 residues. The V end lost 4 bases, the J end lost 2 bases, and 5 bases lay between the germline ends. Per the germline V gene, CDR1 is LGHDT and CDR2 is YNNKEL (reference sequence). The CDR3 nucleotides are TGTGCCAGCAGCCGGTCCAACACTGAAGCTTTCTTT. Its translation: CASSRSNTEAFF.

The rearrangement joins TRBV15 to TRBJ2-5; a possible D gene is TRBD1 (5 bases). Deletions cut 3 bases from V and 0 bases from J, with 11 bases between. Germline V gene data show CDR1 as LNHNV and CDR2 as YYDKDF (reference sequence). The CDR3 is 15 amino acids. As DNA, the CDR3 is TGTGCCACCAGCAGCGAGTACAGGAACCAAGAGACCCAGTACTTC. Amino acid sequence: CATSSEYRNQETQYF.

This clonotype has more than one count but fewer than ten. This chain uses TRBV12-3 or TRBV12-4 with TRBJ2-1, with a possible D match to TRBD1 (6 bases). This CDR3 spans 15 amino acids. V dropped 2 bases and J dropped 4 bases, with 12 bases sitting between them. This CDR3 is CASSLRQGTYNEQFF. The DNA of the CDR3 is TGTGCCAGCAGTTTAAGGCAGGGGACATACAATGAGCAGTTCTTC.

The chain joins TRBV7-9 to TRBJ2-7; no definite D call. Trimming stripped 5 bases from V and 3 bases from J, with 11 bases between. Germline V gene data show CDR1 as SEHNR and CDR2 as FQNEAQ (reference sequence). The CDR3 has 13 amino acids. CDR3 sequence: CASSQGRNYEQYF. The CDR3 coding sequence is TGTGCCAGCAGCCAAGGGCGAAACTACGAGCAGTACTTC.

V and J are TRBV6-1 and TRBJ2-5; D not certain. The CDR3 runs 16 residues. Trimming pared 2 bases from V and 4 bases from J, leaving 17 bases between. Looked up from germline, CDR1 is MNHNS and CDR2 is SASEGT. CDR3 DNA sequence: TGTGCCAGCAGTGAACTTCCGGCAGCCGTCCGAGAGACCCAGTACTTC. Protein: CASSELPAAVRETQYF.

The chain links TRBV3-1 to TRBJ1-6, with D possibly being TRBD1 (5 bases). This CDR3 has 15 amino acids. Trimming removed 5 bases from V and 9 bases from J, with 17 bases in between. CDR1 and CDR2 (germline): LGHDT, YNNKEL (reference sequence). This CDR3 reads CASSGQTGAGSPLHF. The CDR3 nucleotides read TGTGCCAGCAGCGGCCAAACTGGGGCGGGTTCACCCCTCCACTTT.

This clonotype was observed once. The V call is TRBV2, the J call TRBJ2-3; D might be TRBD2 (5 bases). V gave up 0 bases and J gave up 3 bases, with 10 bases separating them. Germline-derived CDR1 and CDR2 are SNHLY and FYNNEI. CDR3 size: 15 residues. The CDR3, as DNA: TGTGCCAGCAGTGAAGCGGGCGGGTGGACAGATACGCAGTATTTT. Amino acid sequence: CASSEAGGWTDTQYF.

The chain recombines TRBV3-1 with TRBJ2-1; possibly TRBD2 for D (7 bases). V lost 0 bases, J lost 5 bases, and 14 bases lay in between. Germline CDR1 reads LGHDT; CDR2 reads YNNKEL (reference sequence). CDR3 length: 16 residues. CDR3 sequence reads: CASSQDGGGANNEQFF. Written as DNA, the CDR3 is TGTGCCAGCAGCCAAGATGGTGGGGGGGCGAACAATGAGCAGTTCTTC.

The genes are TRBV18 and TRBJ2-7; D unclear. The CDR3 consists of 13 residues. Germline CDR1 KGHSH, CDR2 LQKENI. With 6 bases removed from V and 5 bases from J, the gap between germline ends came to 14 bases. CDR3 residues: CASSQRSVNEQYF. For the CDR3, the DNA is TGTGCCAGCTCGCAACGCTCAGTTAACGAGCAGTACTTC.

The genes are TRBV5-1 and TRBJ2-1, with 7 bases aligning to TRBD1. V shed 4 bases and J 6 bases; nucleotides not matched to a gene: 10. Germline CDR1 is SGHRS and CDR2 is YFSETQ. The CDR3 totals 15 residues. DNA for the CDR3: TGCGCCAGCAGCCCGTTGATGACAGGGAGCAATGAGCAGTTCTTC. It codes for CASSPLMTGSNEQFF. The full variable domain, rest sourced from reference TRBV5-1 and TRBJ2-1, is KAGVTQTPRYLIKTRGQQVTLSCSPISGHRSVSWYQQTPGQGLQFLFEYFSETQRNKGNFPGRFSGRQFSNSRSEMNVSTLELGDSALYLCASSPLMTGSNEQFFGPGTRLTVL.

The chain uses TRBV12-3 or TRBV12-4 and TRBJ2-7; a weak D match, TRBD2 (6 bases). The CDR3 length is 13 residues. V dropped 4 bases and J dropped 2 bases, with 9 bases sitting between them. The CDR3 spells CASSWGETYEQYF. DNA of the CDR3: TGTGCCAGCAGTTGGGGGGAAACCTACGAGCAGTACTTC.

The J gene is TRBJ1-2, the V gene TRBV20-1, with 8 positions matching TRBD1. The germline V gene encodes CDR1 DFQATT and CDR2 SNEGSKA (reference sequence). V was clipped by 4 bases and J by 8 bases; unmatched bases: 12. The CDR3 is 14 residues long. The CDR3 sequence is CSAINVQGVGGYTF. CDR3 nucleotide sequence: TGCAGTGCTATAAACGTACAGGGGGTAGGAGGCTACACCTTC.

This rearrangement joins TRBV7-2 to TRBJ2-1; the D gene could be TRBD1 or TRBD2 (5 bases each). Germline lookup yields CDR1 SGHTA and CDR2 FQGNSA. CDR3 length: 14 amino acids. V lost 9 bases and J 8 bases, leaving 20 bases between the germline ends. CDR3 in amino acids: CASTRGTHGDEQFF. The CDR3 nucleotides read TGTGCCAGTACCAGAGGGACCCACGGTGATGAGCAGTTCTTC.

This chain joins TRBV5-5 and TRBJ2-1; no reliable D call. Trimming cost V 4 bases and J 7 bases, with 12 bases left between them. Germline values: CDR1 SGHKS, CDR2 YYEKEE (reference sequence). This CDR3 has 13 residues. In DNA form, the CDR3 reads TGTGCCAGCAGCCTTGCCAGCTTTAATGAGCAGTTCTTC. Translation gives CASSLASFNEQFF. The full variable domain, in which reference TRBV5-5 and TRBJ2-1 provide the parts outside the CDR3, is DAGVTQSPTHLIKTRGQQVTLRCSPISGHKSVSWYQQVLGQGPQFIFQYYEKEERGRGNFPDRFSARQFPNYSSELNVNALLLGDSALYLCASSLASFNEQFFGPGTRLTVL.

The V and J genes are TRBV20-1 and TRBJ2-5; 8 bases are a match to TRBD2. The CDR3 has 15 amino acids. Germline lookup yields CDR1 DFQATT and CDR2 SNEGSKA (reference sequence). Losses at the gene ends were 6 bases for V and 2 bases for J; bases not matched to a gene: 11. DNA for the CDR3: TGCAGTGCCGCTCGGAGCGGGGGACCACAAGAGACCCAGTACTTC. Translated, it gives CSAARSGGPQETQYF.

The gene calls are TRBV5-1 and TRBJ2-3; 8 bases match TRBD1. Trimming took 0 bases from V and 1 from J; bases not matched to a gene: 4. CDR3 length: 16 amino acids. CDR1 and CDR2 (germline): SGHRS, YFSETQ. The DNA of the CDR3 is TGCGCCAGCAGCTTGGCAGTGACAGGGGGCACAGATACGCAGTATTTT. Protein sequence: CASSLAVTGGTDTQYF.

J is TRBJ2-1 and V is TRBV7-2; perhaps TRBD2 as D (5 bases). Germline CDR1 reads SGHTA; CDR2 reads FQGNSA. The ends were cut back, 5 bases at V and 7 bases at J, with 9 bases in the middle. This CDR3 has 12 amino acids. CDR3 sequence: CASSEDWNEQFF. The CDR3, as DNA: TGTGCCAGCAGCGAGGACTGGAATGAGCAGTTCTTC.

The V call is TRBV20-1, the J call TRBJ2-7; 7 bases map to TRBD1. The CDR3 is 14 amino acids. Trimming took 4 bases from V and 5 from J; bases not matched to a gene: 11. Germline V gene sequence: CDR1 DFQATT, CDR2 SNEGSKA (reference sequence). The CDR3 sequence: CSATKTGFRDEQYF. CDR3 in DNA: TGCAGTGCTACGAAGACAGGGTTTAGGGACGAGCAGTACTTC.